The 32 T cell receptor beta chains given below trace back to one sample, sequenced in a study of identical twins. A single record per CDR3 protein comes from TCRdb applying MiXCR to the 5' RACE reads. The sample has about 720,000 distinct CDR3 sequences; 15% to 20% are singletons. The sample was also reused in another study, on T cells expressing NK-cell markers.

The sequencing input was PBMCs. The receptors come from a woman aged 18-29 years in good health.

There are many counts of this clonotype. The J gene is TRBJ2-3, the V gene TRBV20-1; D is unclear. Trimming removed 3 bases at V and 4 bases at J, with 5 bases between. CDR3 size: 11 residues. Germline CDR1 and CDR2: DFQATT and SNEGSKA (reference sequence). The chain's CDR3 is CSASRADTQYF. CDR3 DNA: TGCAGTGCTAGCCGGGCAGATACGCAGTATTTT.

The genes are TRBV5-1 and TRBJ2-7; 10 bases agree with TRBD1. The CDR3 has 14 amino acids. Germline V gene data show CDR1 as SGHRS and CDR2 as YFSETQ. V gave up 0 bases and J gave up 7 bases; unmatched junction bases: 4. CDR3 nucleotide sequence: TGCGCCAGCAGCTTGGACGACAGGGGGCTTGAGCAGTACTTC. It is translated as CASSLDDRGLEQYF.

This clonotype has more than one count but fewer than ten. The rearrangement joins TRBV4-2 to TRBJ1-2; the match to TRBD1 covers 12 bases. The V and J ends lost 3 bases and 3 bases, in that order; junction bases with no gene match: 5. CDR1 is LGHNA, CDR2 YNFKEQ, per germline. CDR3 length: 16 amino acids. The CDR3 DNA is TGTGCCAGCAGCCAGAGGGACAGGGGGCGGGACTATGGCTACACCTTC. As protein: CASSQRDRGRDYGYTF.

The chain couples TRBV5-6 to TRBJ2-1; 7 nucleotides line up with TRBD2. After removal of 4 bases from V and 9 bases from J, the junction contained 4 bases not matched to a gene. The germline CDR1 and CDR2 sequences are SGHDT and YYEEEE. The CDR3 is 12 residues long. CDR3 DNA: TGTGCCAGCAGCCGGACTAGTTTTGAGCAGTTCTTC. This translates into CASSRTSFEQFF.

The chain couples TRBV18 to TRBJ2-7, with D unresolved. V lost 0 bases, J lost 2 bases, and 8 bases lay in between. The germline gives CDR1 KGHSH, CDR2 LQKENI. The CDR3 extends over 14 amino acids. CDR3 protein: CASSPPDGTYEQYF. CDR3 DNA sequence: TGTGCCAGCTCACCACCGGACGGAACCTACGAGCAGTACTTC.

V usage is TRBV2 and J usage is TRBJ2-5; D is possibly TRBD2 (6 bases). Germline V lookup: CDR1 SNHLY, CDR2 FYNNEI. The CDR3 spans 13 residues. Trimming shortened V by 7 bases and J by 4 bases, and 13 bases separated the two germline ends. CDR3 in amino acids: CASIRGARETQYF. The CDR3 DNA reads TGTGCCAGCATTCGCGGGGCGCGAGAGACCCAGTACTTC.

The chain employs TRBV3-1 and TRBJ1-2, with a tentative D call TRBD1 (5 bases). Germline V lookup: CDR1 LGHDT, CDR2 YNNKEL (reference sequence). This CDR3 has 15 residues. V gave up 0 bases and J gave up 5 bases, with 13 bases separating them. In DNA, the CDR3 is TGTGCCAGCAGCCAAGATTATCAGGGTGTTTATGGCTACACCTTC. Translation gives CASSQDYQGVYGYTF.

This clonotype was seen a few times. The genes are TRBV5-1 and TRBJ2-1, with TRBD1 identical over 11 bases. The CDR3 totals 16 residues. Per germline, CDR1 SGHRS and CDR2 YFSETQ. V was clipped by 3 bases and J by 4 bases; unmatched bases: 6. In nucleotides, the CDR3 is TGCGCCAGCAGCTGGAATCGGGACAGGGGGTACAATGAGCAGTTCTTC. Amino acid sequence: CASSWNRDRGYNEQFF.

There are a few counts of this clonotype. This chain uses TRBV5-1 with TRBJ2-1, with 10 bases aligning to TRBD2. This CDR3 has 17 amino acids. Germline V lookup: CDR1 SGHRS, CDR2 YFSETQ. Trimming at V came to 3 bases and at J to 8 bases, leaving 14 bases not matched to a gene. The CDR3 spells CASSSHPGTSVYYEQFF. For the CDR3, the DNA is TGCGCCAGCAGCTCGCACCCCGGGACTAGCGTTTACTATGAGCAGTTCTTC.

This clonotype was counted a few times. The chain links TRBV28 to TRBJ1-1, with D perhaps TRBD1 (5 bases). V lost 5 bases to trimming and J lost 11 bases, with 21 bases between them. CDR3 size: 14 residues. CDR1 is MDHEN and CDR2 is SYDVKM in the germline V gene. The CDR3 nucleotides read TGTGCCAGCAGTGACCTCCGGGACCGCTTTCGGGCTTTCTTT. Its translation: CASSDLRDRFRAFF.

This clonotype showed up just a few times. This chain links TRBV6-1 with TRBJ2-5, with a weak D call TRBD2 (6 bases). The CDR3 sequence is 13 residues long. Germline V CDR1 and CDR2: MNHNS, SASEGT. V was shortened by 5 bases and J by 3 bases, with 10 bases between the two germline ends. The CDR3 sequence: CASSRDWEETQYF. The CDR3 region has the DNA TGTGCCAGCAGTCGGGACTGGGAAGAGACCCAGTACTTC.

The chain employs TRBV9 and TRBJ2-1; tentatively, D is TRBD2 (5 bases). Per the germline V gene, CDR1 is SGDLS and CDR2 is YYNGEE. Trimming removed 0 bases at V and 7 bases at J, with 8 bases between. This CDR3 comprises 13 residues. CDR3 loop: CASSVAGSNEQFF. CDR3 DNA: TGTGCCAGCAGCGTAGCGGGATCAAATGAGCAGTTCTTC. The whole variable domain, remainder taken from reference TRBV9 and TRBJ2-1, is DSGVTQTPKHLITATGQRVTLRCSPRSGDLSVYWYQQSLDQGLQFLIQYYNGEERAKGNILERFSAQQFPDLHSELNLSSLELGDSALYFCASSVAGSNEQFFGPGTRLTVL.

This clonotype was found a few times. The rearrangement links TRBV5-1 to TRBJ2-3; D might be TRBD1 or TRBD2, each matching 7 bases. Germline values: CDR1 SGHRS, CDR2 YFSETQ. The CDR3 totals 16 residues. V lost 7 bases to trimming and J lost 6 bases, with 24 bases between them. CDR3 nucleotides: TGCGCCAGCTCCCCCGGGACTACCACAGGGGTGGATACGCAGTATTTT. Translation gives CASSPGTTTGVDTQYF. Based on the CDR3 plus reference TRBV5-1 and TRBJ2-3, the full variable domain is KAGVTQTPRYLIKTRGQQVTLSCSPISGHRSVSWYQQTPGQGLQFLFEYFSETQRNKGNFPGRFSGRQFSNSRSEMNVSTLELGDSALYLCASSPGTTTGVDTQYFGPGTRLTVL.

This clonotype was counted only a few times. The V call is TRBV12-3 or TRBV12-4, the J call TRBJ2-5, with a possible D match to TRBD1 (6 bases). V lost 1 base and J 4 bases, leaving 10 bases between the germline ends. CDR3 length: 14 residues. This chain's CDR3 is CASSLGTDAETQYF. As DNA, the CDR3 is TGTGCCAGCAGTTTAGGGACAGACGCAGAGACCCAGTACTTC.

In DNA form, the CDR3 reads TGTGCCAGCAGTCCACAGACGGGCTCTGGGGCCAACGTCCTGACTTTC. It codes for CASSPQTGSGANVLTF. J is TRBJ2-6 and V is TRBV7-9, with D uncertain. CDR3 length: 16 residues. Per the germline V gene, CDR1 is SEHNR and CDR2 is FQNEAQ (reference sequence). V shed 6 bases and J shed 0 bases, with 12 bases lying between them.

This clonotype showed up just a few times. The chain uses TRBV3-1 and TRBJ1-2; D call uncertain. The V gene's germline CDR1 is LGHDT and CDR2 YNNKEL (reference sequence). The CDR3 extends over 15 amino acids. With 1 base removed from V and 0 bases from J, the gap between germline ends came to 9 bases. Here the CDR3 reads CASSQGYITNYGYTF. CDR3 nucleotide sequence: TGTGCCAGCAGCCAAGGGTACATAACTAACTATGGCTACACCTTC.

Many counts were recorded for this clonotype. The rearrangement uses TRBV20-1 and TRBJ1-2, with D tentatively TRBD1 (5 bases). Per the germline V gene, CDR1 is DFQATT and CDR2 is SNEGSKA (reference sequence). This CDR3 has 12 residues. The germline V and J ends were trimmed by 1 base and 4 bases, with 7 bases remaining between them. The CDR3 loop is CSARAGGYGYTF. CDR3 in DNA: TGCAGTGCTAGAGCCGGGGGCTATGGCTACACCTTC.

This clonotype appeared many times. CDR3 nucleotide sequence: TGTGCCAGCAGCTTAAAGGGAGTCAATTCACCCCTCCACTTT. Its translation is CASSLKGVNSPLHF. This chain links TRBV7-2 with TRBJ1-6; the D is unclear. The CDR3 spans 14 residues. The V gene lost 2 bases and the J gene lost 7 bases, with 9 bases spanning the gap. Germline CDR1 SGHTA, CDR2 FQGNSA.

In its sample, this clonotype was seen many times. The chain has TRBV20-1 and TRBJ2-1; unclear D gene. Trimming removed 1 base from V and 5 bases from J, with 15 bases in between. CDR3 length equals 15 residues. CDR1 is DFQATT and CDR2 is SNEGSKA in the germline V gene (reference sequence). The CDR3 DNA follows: TGCAGTGCTAGAGTGGTGCTTGATCCCGACAATGAGCAGTTCTTC. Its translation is CSARVVLDPDNEQFF.

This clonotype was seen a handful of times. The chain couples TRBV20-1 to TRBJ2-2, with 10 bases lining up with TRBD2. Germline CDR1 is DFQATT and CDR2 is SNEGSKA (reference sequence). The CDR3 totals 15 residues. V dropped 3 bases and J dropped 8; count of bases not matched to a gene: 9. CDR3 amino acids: CSARKTSGATGELFF. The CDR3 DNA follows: TGCAGTGCTAGGAAAACTAGCGGGGCCACGGGGGAGCTGTTTTTT.

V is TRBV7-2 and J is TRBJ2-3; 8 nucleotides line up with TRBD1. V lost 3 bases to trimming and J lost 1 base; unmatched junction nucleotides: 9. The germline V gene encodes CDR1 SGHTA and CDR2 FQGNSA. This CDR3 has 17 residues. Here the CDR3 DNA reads TGTGCCAGCAGCTTGCGGTTTGAGACAGGGGGCACAGATACGCAGTATTTT. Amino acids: CASSLRFETGGTDTQYF.

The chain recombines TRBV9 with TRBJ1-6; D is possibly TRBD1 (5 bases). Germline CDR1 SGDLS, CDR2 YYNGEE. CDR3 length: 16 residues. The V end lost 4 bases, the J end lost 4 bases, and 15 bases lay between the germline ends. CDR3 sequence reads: CASSSSWGSYNSPLHF. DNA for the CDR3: TGTGCCAGCAGCTCTAGTTGGGGGTCGTATAATTCACCCCTCCACTTT.

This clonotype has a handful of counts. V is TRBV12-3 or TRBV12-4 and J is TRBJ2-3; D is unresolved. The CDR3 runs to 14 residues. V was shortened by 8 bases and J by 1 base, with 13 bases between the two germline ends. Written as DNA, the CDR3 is TGTGCCAGCTATGAATCCCCTCGCACAGATACGCAGTATTTT. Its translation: CASYESPRTDTQYF.

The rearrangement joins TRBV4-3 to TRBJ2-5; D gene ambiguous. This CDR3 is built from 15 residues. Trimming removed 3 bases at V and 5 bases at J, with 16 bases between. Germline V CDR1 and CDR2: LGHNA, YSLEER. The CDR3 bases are TGCGCCAGCAGCCACCGGACCGGGCTTTACGAGACCCAGTACTTC. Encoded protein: CASSHRTGLYETQYF.

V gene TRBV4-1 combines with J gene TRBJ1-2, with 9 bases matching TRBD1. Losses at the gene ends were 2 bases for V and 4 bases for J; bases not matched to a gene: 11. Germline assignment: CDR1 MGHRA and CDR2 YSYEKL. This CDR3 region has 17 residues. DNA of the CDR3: TGCGCCAGCAGCCAACCTTATCACAGGGGGCGGCCCTATGGCTACACCTTC. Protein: CASSQPYHRGRPYGYTF.

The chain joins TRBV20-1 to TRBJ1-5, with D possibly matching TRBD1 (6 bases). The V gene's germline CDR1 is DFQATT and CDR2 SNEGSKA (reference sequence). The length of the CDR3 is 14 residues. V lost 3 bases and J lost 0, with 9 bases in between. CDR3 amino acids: CSARPGHSNQPQHF. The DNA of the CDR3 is TGCAGTGCTAGGCCGGGACATAGCAATCAGCCCCAGCATTTT.

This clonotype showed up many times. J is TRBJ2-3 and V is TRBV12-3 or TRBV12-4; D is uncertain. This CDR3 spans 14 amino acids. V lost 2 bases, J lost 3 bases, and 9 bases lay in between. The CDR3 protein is CASSLRAGTDTQYF. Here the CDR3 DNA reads TGTGCCAGCAGTTTACGGGCAGGTACAGATACGCAGTATTTT.

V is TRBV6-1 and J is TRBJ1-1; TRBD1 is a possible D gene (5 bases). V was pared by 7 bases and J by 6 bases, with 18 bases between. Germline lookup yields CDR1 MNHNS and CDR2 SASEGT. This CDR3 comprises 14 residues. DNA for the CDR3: TGTGCCAGCACCCTCGTAGCAGGGTATGCTGAAGCTTTCTTT. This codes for CASTLVAGYAEAFF.

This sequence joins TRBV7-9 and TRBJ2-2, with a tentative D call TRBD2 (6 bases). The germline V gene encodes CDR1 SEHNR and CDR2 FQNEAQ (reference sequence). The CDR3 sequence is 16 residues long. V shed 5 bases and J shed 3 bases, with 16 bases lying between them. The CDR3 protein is CASSPISGLDTGELFF. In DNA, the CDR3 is TGTGCCAGCAGCCCTATCTCGGGACTGGACACCGGGGAGCTGTTTTTT. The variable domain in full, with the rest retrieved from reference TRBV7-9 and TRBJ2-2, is DTGVSQNPRHKITKRGQNVTFRCDPISEHNRLYWYRQTLGQGPEFLTYFQNEAQLEKSRLLSDRFSAERPKGSFSTLEIQRTEQGDSAMYLCASSPISGLDTGELFFGEGSRLTVL.

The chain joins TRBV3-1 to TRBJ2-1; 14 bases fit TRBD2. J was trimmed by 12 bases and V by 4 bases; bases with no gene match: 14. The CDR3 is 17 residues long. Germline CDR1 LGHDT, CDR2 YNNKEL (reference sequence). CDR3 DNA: TGTGCCAGCAGCCTAAGAACCGGGACTAGCGGGAGCGGTGGGCAGTTCTTC. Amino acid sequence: CASSLRTGTSGSGGQFF.

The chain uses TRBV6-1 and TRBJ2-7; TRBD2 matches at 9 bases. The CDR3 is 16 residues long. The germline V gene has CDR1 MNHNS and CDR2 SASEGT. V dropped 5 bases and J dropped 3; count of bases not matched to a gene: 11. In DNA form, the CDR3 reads TGTGCCAGCAGTCCACTGGCGGGAGGGTCTTTCTACGAGCAGTACTTC. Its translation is CASSPLAGGSFYEQYF.

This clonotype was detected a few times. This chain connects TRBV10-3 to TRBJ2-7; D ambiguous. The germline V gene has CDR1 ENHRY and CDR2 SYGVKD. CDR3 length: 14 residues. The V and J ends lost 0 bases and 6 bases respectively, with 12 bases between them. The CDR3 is CAISESKDRGEQYF. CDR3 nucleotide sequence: TGTGCCATCAGTGAGTCGAAGGACCGCGGCGAGCAGTACTTC.